The rows below give T cell receptor beta chains drawn from one sample of a study of neurological immune-mediated disorders. TCRdb analysed the 5' RACE reads with MiXCR anew, one entry per CDR3 protein. This sample has 20,000 to 30,000 distinct CDR3 sequences, with 13% found just once. Material: PBMCs. These receptors originate from a woman in her forties with HTLV-1-associated myelopathy (HAM/TSP). CDR3s include the opening cysteine and the closing phenylalanine or tryptophan. Each record gives: clone size, D gene, J gene, V gene, CDR3 DNA, CDR3 protein. D genes are given only for firm matches. Clone size is given for some rows only: seen once, a few or many times, or a class if the clone is expanded.

. | . | TRBJ1-2 | TRBV18 | TGTGCCAGCTCACCTGACAACTATGGCTACACCTTC | CASSPDNYGYTF
many | . | TRBJ2-5 | TRBV20-1 | TGCAGTGCTAGAGATGGGGGCGGGGGCCGAGGGACCCAGTACTTC | CSARDGGGGRGTQYF
many | . | TRBJ1-1 | TRBV7-2 | TGTGCCAGCAGAAGACAGACTGAAGCTTTCTTT | CASRRQTEAFF
many | . | TRBJ1-2 | TRBV20-1 | TGCAGTGCTTTTGACTCTCCCAGCGCCTATGGCTACACCTTC | CSAFDSPSAYGYTF
many | . | TRBJ1-3 | TRBV10-3 | TGTGCCATCAGTCGGGACGGTAGCTCTGGAAACACCATATATTTT | CAISRDGSSGNTIYF
many | . | TRBJ2-7 | TRBV5-1 | TGCGCCAGCAGCTTGGCTGGGGGGTCGTCCTACGAGCAGTACTTC | CASSLAGGSSYEQYF
medium-sized | TRBD1 | TRBJ2-5 | TRBV20-1 | TGCAGTGCTAGAGATAGGGACAGCCAAGAGACCCAGTACTTC | CSARDRDSQETQYF
many | . | TRBJ1-1 | TRBV4-3 | TGCGCCAGCAGCCAAGATACGTTGTACACTGAAGCTTTCTTT | CASSQDTLYTEAFF
many | TRBD2 | TRBJ2-1 | TRBV7-7 | TGTGCCAGCAGCTCCTCGACTAGCGGCGATGAGCAGTTCTTC | CASSSSTSGDEQFF
medium-sized | TRBD1 | TRBJ1-5 | TRBV27 | TGTGCCAGCACCCTCCGACAGGGGTACCAGCCCCAGCATTTT | CASTLRQGYQPQHF
. | . | TRBJ2-3 | TRBV7-8 | TGTGCCAGCAGCTTTCATCGAGAGACCCAGTACTTT | CASSFHRETQYF
. | . | TRBJ2-1 | TRBV27 | TGTGCCAGCAGTCCCCGCTCATCAGTTTCCTACAATGAGCAGTTCTTC | CASSPRSSVSYNEQFF
many | . | TRBJ2-5 | TRBV7-9 | TGTGCCAGCAGCTCCTCATTGAGAGAGACCCAGTACTTC | CASSSSLRETQYF
. | . | TRBJ2-6 | TRBV5-1 | TGCGCCAGCAGCTTTCCACAGTTCTCTCGGGCCTACGTCCTGACTTTC | CASSFPQFSRAYVLTF
many | . | TRBJ2-3 | TRBV12-3/TRBV12-4 | TGTGCCAGCAGTTCCCCAGGGGGAGGTGACACAGATACGCAGTATTTT | CASSSPGGGDTDTQYF
many | TRBD1 | TRBJ1-2 | TRBV20-1 | TGCAGTGCCCCCGGAGGGGGCCAGGGGCAAAACTATGGCTACACCTTC | CSAPGGGQGQNYGYTF
many | . | TRBJ2-1 | TRBV5-1 | TGCGCCAGCAGCTTGGGGCAGGGGGGGAATGAGCAGTTCTTC | CASSLGQGGNEQFF
many | . | TRBJ1-6 | TRBV20-1 | TGCAGTGCTAGAGATTATACCGGTAATTCACCCCTCCACTTT | CSARDYTGNSPLHF
many | . | TRBJ2-1 | TRBV3-1 | TGTGCCAGCAGCCAAGGGAGCGGCAATGAGCAGTTCTTC | CASSQGSGNEQFF
few | . | TRBJ1-4 | TRBV19 | TGTGCCAGTAGTATAGCGACGGGTAAACTGTTTTTT | CASSIATGKLFF
. | . | TRBJ1-2 | TRBV28 | TGTGCCAGCAGTTTGGTCAGGCGTAACTATGGCTACACCTTC | CASSLVRRNYGYTF
many | . | TRBJ1-5 | TRBV20-1 | TGCAGATGGGGCTGGGGGGATCAGCCCCAGCATTTT | CRWGWGDQPQHF
. | . | TRBJ1-1 | TRBV5-1 | TGCGCCAGCAGCCGGGACGGGGGGGACGCTTTCTTT | CASSRDGGDAFF
many | . | TRBJ2-2 | TRBV5-5 | TGTGCCAGCAGCTTTCCCGGGGAGCTGTTTTTT | CASSFPGELFF
many | TRBD2 | TRBJ2-3 | TRBV3-1 | TGTGCCAGCAGCCCCCTTAGCGGGGAGAAAGATACGCAGTATTTT | CASSPLSGEKDTQYF
medium-sized | . | TRBJ1-1 | TRBV12-3/TRBV12-4 | TGTGCCAGCAGTACTCGCAGGGTCACTGAAGCTTTCTTT | CASSTRRVTEAFF
many | . | TRBJ2-7 | TRBV5-1 | TGCGCCAGCAGCTTGTCTCCGGGGGCGATCGAGCAGTACTTC | CASSLSPGAIEQYF
many | . | TRBJ2-6 | TRBV14 | TGTGCCAGCAGCCAAGGGTCAGGGGCCAACGTCCTGACTTTC | CASSQGSGANVLTF
few | . | TRBJ1-1 | TRBV19 | TGTGCCAGTAAAAGGAGCACTGAAGCTTTCTTT | CASKRSTEAFF
many | . | TRBJ2-3 | TRBV2 | TGTGCCAGCAGTGTACTGTCCCTGACGGGAAGGGAAGCAGATACGCAGTATTTT | CASSVLSLTGREADTQYF
medium-sized | . | TRBJ2-7 | TRBV12-3/TRBV12-4 | TGTGCCAGCAGTTTTGGGGACGAGCAGTACTTC | CASSFGDEQYF
many | TRBD2 | TRBJ2-2 | TRBV5-1 | TGCGCCAGCAGCCCCCAAGCGGGGGGCTCCACCGGGGAGCTGTTTTTT | CASSPQAGGSTGELFF
many | . | TRBJ1-3 | TRBV5-1 | TGCGCCAGCAGCTTGGGAGGTTTTGGAAACACCATATATTTT | CASSLGGFGNTIYF
many | TRBD2 | TRBJ2-1 | TRBV9 | TGTGCCAGCAGCGTTAGAGGGACTAGCGGGGGAAGGAATGAGCAGTTCTTC | CASSVRGTSGGRNEQFF
many | . | TRBJ1-2 | TRBV7-8 | TGTGCCAGCAGCTTAATGAGGCCAGGGCAATCCTATGGCTACACCTTC | CASSLMRPGQSYGYTF
many | . | TRBJ1-2 | TRBV5-6 | TGTGCCAGCAGCTCTACCGGGACCACCCTAAACTATGGCTACACCTTC | CASSSTGTTLNYGYTF
many | . | TRBJ2-5 | TRBV15 | TGTGCCACCAGCAGGGGGACCGACTCTGGAGAGACCCAGTACTTC | CATSRGTDSGETQYF
many | . | TRBJ2-1 | TRBV20-1 | TGCAGTGCTAGAGTCCCGGGCATATCCTACAATGAGCAGTTCTTC | CSARVPGISYNEQFF
many | . | TRBJ1-2 | TRBV6-1 | TGTGCCAGCACCCTGACGTATGGCTACACCTTC | CASTLTYGYTF
many | . | TRBJ2-5 | TRBV5-1 | TGCGCCAGCAGCTTGTTCGGGACCTCCGCCGAGACCCAGTACTTC | CASSLFGTSAETQYF
few | . | TRBJ2-6 | TRBV5-1 | TGCGCCAGCAGCTTGGTACCCTCTGGGGCCAACGTCCTGACTTTC | CASSLVPSGANVLTF
many | TRBD1 | TRBJ1-4 | TRBV7-9 | TGTGCCAGCAGCCCCGGACAGGGGGCGGAAAAACTGTTTTTT | CASSPGQGAEKLFF
many | TRBD1 | TRBJ2-3 | TRBV20-1 | TGCAGTGTGGCAGGGGGCCCAGATACGCAGTATTTT | CSVAGGPDTQYF
many | . | TRBJ2-1 | TRBV5-1 | TGCGCCAGCAGCCGAACGTCCCTTGGCAATGAGCAGTTCTTC | CASSRTSLGNEQFF
few | TRBD1 | TRBJ1-5 | TRBV5-1 | TGCGCCAGCAGGAGGGGGCTTGAGAGCAATCAGCCCCAGCATTTT | CASRRGLESNQPQHF
many | . | TRBJ2-1 | TRBV5-6 | TGTGCCAGCAGCTTTGACTCCCAGGGCCACAATGAGCAGTTCTTC | CASSFDSQGHNEQFF
many | . | TRBJ1-2 | TRBV5-4 | TGTGCCAGCAGCTTGGCAAGTGGAATCTATGGCTACACCTTC | CASSLASGIYGYTF
medium-sized | . | TRBJ1-2 | TRBV4-3 | TGCGCCAGCAGCCAAGGGCTTGCGGCCAACTATGGCTACACCTTC | CASSQGLAANYGYTF
many | TRBD1 | TRBJ2-7 | TRBV5-1 | TGCGCCAGCAGCCCAGAGGGACAGGGTGACGAGCAGTACTTC | CASSPEGQGDEQYF
many | TRBD1 | TRBJ2-4 | TRBV18 | TGTGCCAGCTCCGGCGAGGGACAGGGGTACATTCAGTACTTC | CASSGEGQGYIQYF
many | . | TRBJ1-3 | TRBV15 | TGTGCCACCAGCAGAGAGATCCGAACAGGGAACTCTGGAAACACCATATATTTT | CATSREIRTGNSGNTIYF
. | . | TRBJ1-1 | TRBV28 | TGTGTCAGCACCCCGGGAGAGAACACTGAAGGTTTCTTT | CVSTPGENTEGFF
many | . | TRBJ2-3 | TRBV12-3/TRBV12-4 | TGTGCCAGCGGAAACCGGGTGGGTGCAGATACGCAGTATTTT | CASGNRVGADTQYF
many | . | TRBJ1-4 | TRBV14 | TGTGCCAGCAGCAGAACGGGGGGCGCAACTAATGAAAAACTGTTTTTT | CASSRTGGATNEKLFF